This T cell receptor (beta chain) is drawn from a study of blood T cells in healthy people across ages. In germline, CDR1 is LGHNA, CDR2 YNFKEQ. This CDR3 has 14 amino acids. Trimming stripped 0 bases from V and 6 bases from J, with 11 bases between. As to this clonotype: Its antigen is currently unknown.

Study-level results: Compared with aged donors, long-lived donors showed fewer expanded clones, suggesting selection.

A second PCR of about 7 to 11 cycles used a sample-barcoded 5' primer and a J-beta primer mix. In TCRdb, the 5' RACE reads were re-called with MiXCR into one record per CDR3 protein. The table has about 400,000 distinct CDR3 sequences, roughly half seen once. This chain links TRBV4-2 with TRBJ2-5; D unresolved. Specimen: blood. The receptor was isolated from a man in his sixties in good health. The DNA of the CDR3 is TGTGCCAGCAGCCAAGATAACACTAAACAGACCCAGTACTTC. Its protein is CASSQDNTKQTQYF.